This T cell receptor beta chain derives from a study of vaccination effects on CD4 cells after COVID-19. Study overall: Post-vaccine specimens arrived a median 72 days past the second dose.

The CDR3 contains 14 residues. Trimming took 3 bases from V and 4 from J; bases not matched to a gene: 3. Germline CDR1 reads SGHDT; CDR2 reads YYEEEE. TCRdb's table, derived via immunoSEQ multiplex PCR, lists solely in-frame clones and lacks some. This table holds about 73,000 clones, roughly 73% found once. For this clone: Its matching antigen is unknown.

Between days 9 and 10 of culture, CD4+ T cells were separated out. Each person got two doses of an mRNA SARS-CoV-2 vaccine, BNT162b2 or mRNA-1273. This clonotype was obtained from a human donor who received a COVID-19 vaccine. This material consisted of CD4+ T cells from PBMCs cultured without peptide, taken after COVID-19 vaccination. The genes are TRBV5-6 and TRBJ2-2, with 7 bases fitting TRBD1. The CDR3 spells CASSSDRATGELFF. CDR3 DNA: TGTGCCAGCAGCTCTGACAGGGCCACCGGGGAGCTGTTTTTT. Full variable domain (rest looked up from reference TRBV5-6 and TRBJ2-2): DAGVTQSPTHLIKTRGQQVTLRCSPKSGHDTVSWYQQALGQGPQFIFQYYEEEERQRGNFPDRFSGHQFPNYSSELNVNALLLGDSALYLCASSSDRATGELFFGEGSRLTVL.